A single sample is the source of the 25 T cell receptor beta chains below, sequenced in a study of blood T cell repertoires in COVID-19. The protocol was immunoSEQ multiplex PCR, while the TCRdb copy is restricted to in-frame clones and leaves out a portion. The sample yields about 160,000 clones, around 80% seen once. Input material: peripheral blood. These receptors were obtained from a woman of 80 years or more with acute or convalescent COVID-19.

The chain uses TRBV5-4 and TRBJ2-7, with D perhaps TRBD1 (6 bases). The CDR3 runs 15 residues. Trimming took 0 bases from V and 4 from J, leaving 14 bases between them. Germline CDR1 and CDR2: SGHNT and YYREEE (reference sequence). The CDR3 DNA reads TGTGCCAGCAGCTTGGACCCCTCACAGGGATACGAGCAGTACTTC. Its translation: CASSLDPSQGYEQYF.

The V call is TRBV6-2 or TRBV6-3, the J call TRBJ1-5; 8 bases line up with TRBD1. The germline V gene encodes CDR1 MNHEY and CDR2 SVGEGT. The CDR3 has 13 amino acids. The J segment lost 5 bases and the V segment lost 5 bases, leaving 2 bases of the junction unmatched. The CDR3 sequence: CASSGQGDQPQHF. CDR3 coding DNA: TGTGCCAGCAGTGGACAGGGTGATCAGCCCCAGCATTTT.

The J gene is TRBJ1-1, the V gene TRBV28; D is perhaps TRBD1 (5 bases). Germline V lookup: CDR1 MDHEN, CDR2 SYDVKM. This CDR3 spans 15 amino acids. The V gene lost 8 bases and the J gene lost 5 bases, with 21 bases spanning the gap. This CDR3 reads CASPGLQGLETEAFF. The CDR3 coding sequence is TGTGCCAGCCCGGGGCTGCAGGGACTGGAGACTGAAGCTTTCTTT.

This clone was seen only a few times. The genes are TRBV5-1 and TRBJ1-1; 8 nucleotides agree with TRBD1. CDR1 and CDR2 from the germline V gene are SGHRS and YFSETQ. The CDR3 covers 15 residues. The V segment lost 5 bases and the J segment 3 bases; nucleotides outside the gene matches: 9. In DNA form, the CDR3 reads TGCGCCAGCAGTTCCTTTGGACAGGGCTACACTGAAGCTTTCTTT. Translated: CASSSFGQGYTEAFF.

The J gene is TRBJ1-1, the V gene TRBV19; 9 nucleotides line up with TRBD1. The CDR3 is 17 amino acids. The V gene end was trimmed by 5 bases and the J gene end by 1 base; junction bases not matched to a gene: 11. Germline V lookup: CDR1 LNHDA, CDR2 SQIVND (reference sequence). Here the CDR3 DNA reads TGTGCCAGTAGTGTCGGGACAGGGAAAATTTGGAACACTGAAGCTTTCTTT. Residues: CASSVGTGKIWNTEAFF.

The rearrangement joins TRBV5-4 to TRBJ2-6, with TRBD1 matching over 8 bases. J lost 3 bases, V lost 4 bases, and 6 bases had no gene match. Germline CDR1 and CDR2: SGHNT and YYREEE (reference sequence). The CDR3 spans 16 residues. The CDR3 DNA is TGTGCCAGCAGCCCCCAGGGGGCGCTTGGGGCCAACGTCCTGACTTTC. Its translation is CASSPQGALGANVLTF.

The V call is TRBV3-1 (or the pseudogene TRBV3-2), the J call TRBJ2-1; D possibly corresponds to TRBD2 (6 bases). Trimming removed 0 bases from V and 4 bases from J, with 10 bases in between. Germline V gene data show CDR1 as LGHDT and CDR2 as YNNKEL (reference sequence). The CDR3 is 15 residues long. CDR3 sequence reads: CASSQDIAVYNEQFF. The CDR3 DNA sequence: TGTGCCAGCAGCCAAGATATAGCGGTGTACAATGAGCAGTTCTTC.

This sequence joins TRBV19 and TRBJ2-2, with 8 nucleotides matching TRBD2. The V gene's germline CDR1 is LNHDA and CDR2 SQIVND (reference sequence). V lost 3 bases, J lost 4 bases, and 4 bases stayed unmatched. The CDR3 is 15 amino acids. The CDR3 is CASSIGTSFTGELFF. The CDR3 DNA is TGTGCCAGTAGTATCGGGACTAGTTTCACCGGGGAGCTGTTTTTT.

This clone came up a few times. Different DNA sequences within this sample yield the same CDR3. The gene calls are TRBV5-6 and TRBJ1-5; TRBD1 matches at 9 bases. V trimming: 4 bases; J trimming: 1 base; junction bases outside the gene matches: 6. This CDR3 region has 16 residues. The germline gives CDR1 SGHDT, CDR2 YYEEEE. The CDR3 nucleotides are TGTGCCAGCAGCCTGACAGGGGGTTACAGCAATCAGCCCCAGCATTTT. This translates into CASSLTGGYSNQPQHF.

V usage is TRBV4-1 and J usage is TRBJ2-1; perhaps TRBD2 as D (6 bases). Deletions cut 1 base from V and 2 bases from J, with 12 bases between. Germline assignment: CDR1 MGHRA and CDR2 YSYEKL. The CDR3 length is 16 residues. CDR3 bases: TGCGCCAGCAGCCAAGCGGCGGGGAACGCCTACAATGAGCAGTTCTTC. It encodes CASSQAAGNAYNEQFF.

V and J are TRBV5-4 and TRBJ1-1, with D perhaps TRBD1 (6 bases). Germline V gene sequence: CDR1 SGHNT, CDR2 YYREEE (reference sequence). V was pared by 4 bases and J by 0 bases, with 10 bases between. This CDR3 comprises 14 residues. The CDR3 sequence is CASSVGQLNTEAFF. The DNA for the CDR3 is TGTGCCAGCAGCGTGGGACAATTGAACACTGAAGCTTTCTTT.

The chain couples TRBV29-1 to TRBJ1-2; 8 nucleotides align to TRBD1. J lost 6 bases, V lost 7 bases, and 13 bases had no gene match. The CDR3 is made up of 14 amino acids. CDR1 is SQVTM and CDR2 is ANQGSEA in the germline V gene. CDR3 sequence reads: CSGGVPGGADGYTF. The CDR3 DNA sequence: TGCAGCGGTGGGGTTCCAGGGGGCGCGGATGGCTACACCTTC.

This clone was picked up a small number of times. V gene TRBV27 combines with J gene TRBJ2-2; the D gene is possibly TRBD2 (5 bases). With 6 bases removed from V and 6 bases from J, the gap between germline ends came to 11 bases. This CDR3 spans 13 amino acids. Germline V CDR1 and CDR2: MNHEY, SMNVEV (reference sequence). The CDR3 loop reads CASRLYGAGELFF. The CDR3, as DNA: TGTGCCAGCAGACTCTACGGGGCCGGGGAGCTGTTTTTT.

The J gene is TRBJ2-1, the V gene TRBV6-5, with D perhaps matching TRBD2 (5 bases). V was clipped by 8 bases and J by 3 bases, with 11 bases between them. The CDR3 covers 13 residues. The germline CDR1 and CDR2 sequences are MNHEY and SVGAGI. The chain's CDR3 is CASGSVSYNEQFF. The CDR3 region has the DNA TGTGCCAGCGGGAGCGTCAGCTACAATGAGCAGTTCTTC.

The chain is built from TRBV2 and TRBJ2-3; 12 bases fit TRBD1. The V gene end was trimmed by 2 bases and the J gene end by 2 bases; junction bases not matched to a gene: 2. CDR3 length: 16 residues. CDR1 SNHLY and CDR2 FYNNEI come from the germline V gene. The CDR3 loop is CASSERDRGLTDTQYF. In nucleotides, the CDR3 is TGTGCCAGCAGTGAACGGGACAGGGGGCTCACAGATACGCAGTATTTT.

The chain employs TRBV6-5 and TRBJ1-5; a possible D gene is TRBD1 (5 bases). CDR1 MNHEY and CDR2 SVGAGI come from the germline V gene. The CDR3 length is 14 residues. Trimming took off 2 bases at V and 6 bases at J, with 11 bases between the two ends. The CDR3 region is CASSYGGKSQPQHF. DNA for the CDR3: TGTGCCAGCAGTTACGGGGGGAAGTCTCAGCCCCAGCATTTT.

The CDR3 DNA follows: TGCAGCGTTGGGCGGGGACCCACAGATACGCAGTATTTT. Translating gives CSVGRGPTDTQYF. V usage is TRBV29-1 and J usage is TRBJ2-3; a weak D match, TRBD2 (6 bases). CDR3 length: 13 amino acids. CDR1 and CDR2 (germline): SQVTM, ANQGSEA. V was clipped by 4 bases and J by 2 bases, with 10 bases between them.

The J gene is TRBJ2-7, the V gene TRBV28; D might be TRBD1 (6 bases). The CDR3 extends over 12 amino acids. Trimming cost V 6 bases and J 7 bases, with 13 bases left between them. Germline V gene sequence: CDR1 MDHEN, CDR2 SYDVKM. CDR3 region: CASRTGIWEQYF. The DNA of the CDR3 is TGTGCCAGCAGAACAGGGATCTGGGAGCAGTACTTC.

The J gene is TRBJ2-5, the V gene TRBV5-1; TRBD1 matches 10 bases. The ends lost 4 bases at V and 1 base at J; junction bases unmatched: 7. The V gene's germline CDR1 is SGHRS and CDR2 YFSETQ. The length of the CDR3 is 16 residues. The CDR3 sequence is CASSKAGTGVQETQYF. Written as DNA, the CDR3 is TGCGCCAGCAGCAAGGCCGGGACAGGGGTCCAAGAGACCCAGTACTTC.

V usage is TRBV11-2 and J usage is TRBJ2-6; 7 bases fit TRBD1. This CDR3 is 18 amino acids long. Trimming at V came to 5 bases and at J to 0 bases, leaving 10 bases not matched to a gene. Germline assignment: CDR1 SGHAT and CDR2 FQNNGV. The DNA of the CDR3 is TGTGCCAGCAGCCCGGGGACAGCCAAATCCTCTGGGGCCAACGTCCTGACTTTC. Residues: CASSPGTAKSSGANVLTF.

This clone was observed a few times. The genes are TRBV6-5 and TRBJ1-1; no definite D call. Per germline, CDR1 MNHEY and CDR2 SVGAGI. The CDR3 loop spans 14 amino acids. Deletions cut 2 bases from V and 0 bases from J, with 7 bases between. The CDR3 here is CASSYAAMNTEAFF. In nucleotides, the CDR3 is TGTGCCAGCAGTTACGCGGCAATGAACACTGAAGCTTTCTTT.

The V call is TRBV27, the J call TRBJ2-7, with 10 bases fitting TRBD2. Losses at the gene ends were 3 bases for V and 7 bases for J; bases not matched to a gene: 9. Per the germline V gene, CDR1 is MNHEY and CDR2 is SMNVEV (reference sequence). The CDR3 runs 15 residues. Written as DNA, the CDR3 is TGTGCCAGCAGTTTCGGCCTAGCGGGAGCAGGAGAGCAGTACTTC. Translated: CASSFGLAGAGEQYF.

This clone showed up just a few times. The chain employs TRBV18 and TRBJ2-2; D is undetermined. V was clipped by 3 bases and J by 8 bases, with 19 bases between them. CDR1 KGHSH and CDR2 LQKENI come from the germline V gene. The CDR3 sequence is 16 residues long. In DNA, the CDR3 is TGTGCCAGCTCACCCCGACCCCTTGAGGTCCATGGGGAGCTGTTTTTT. Its protein is CASSPRPLEVHGELFF.

This chain joins TRBV6-5 and TRBJ1-1; D remains unclear. Germline lookup yields CDR1 MNHEY and CDR2 SVGAGI. The CDR3 extends over 15 amino acids. V was clipped by 7 bases and J by 0 bases, with 15 bases between them. Written as DNA, the CDR3 is TGTGCCAGCACCCCGCAGTCGCAAATGAACACTGAAGCTTTCTTT. Translated: CASTPQSQMNTEAFF.

The chain has TRBV6-5 and TRBJ2-1, with 14 bases fitting TRBD2. This CDR3 is built from 15 residues. Germline V gene sequence: CDR1 MNHEY, CDR2 SVGAGI. The ends lost 0 bases at V and 8 bases at J; junction bases unmatched: 0. The CDR3, as DNA: TGTGCCAGCAGTTACTCGGGACTAGCGGGAGATGAGCAGTTCTTC. Encoded protein: CASSYSGLAGDEQFF.